The sequence of this TCR beta chain was determined in a study of blood T cell repertoires in COVID-19. The overall study: Collection of acute and convalescent COVID-19 samples took place in the United States, Italy and Spain. T cells, B-cell-depleted T cells, or PBMCs provided the cDNA or gDNA that served as material.

Ages ranged from about 18 to 89 years, with residence in fewer than 25 US areas. In the original analysis: Reference gene primers were amplified, and this amplification served to estimate nucleated cell counts. Here immunoSEQ multiplex PCR was the method, and the copy in TCRdb shows in-frame clones only, minus some. Clonal size and the V and J genes are those of that table, whereas D and trimming came from the DNA. The top ten hold about 2.1% of the sample, which has fewer than 450,000 clones, 88% seen once. From germline, CDR1 is LGHNA and CDR2 YNFKEQ. There are 13 residues in the CDR3. Trimming removed 4 bases at V and 2 bases at J, with 8 bases between.

This sequence was found in a woman in her forties with acute COVID-19. The rearrangement uses TRBV4-2 and TRBJ1-1; D gene ambiguous. Sample: PBMCs or T cells enriched from blood (not recorded which). In DNA, the CDR3 is TGTGCCAGCAGCCCCAGTCTTAACACTGAAGCTTTCTTT. This sequence encodes CASSPSLNTEAFF.